The following is a T cell receptor (beta chain) sequence with its context. Its matching antigen is unknown. These data come from a study of cytomegalovirus exposure and HLA in healthy donors. Each of the donors was a healthy bone marrow donor. Study-level points and caveats: For presence/absence analyses, sequencing depth was assumed to be roughly uniform across donors. Upon later analysis, TCR association rates were observed to vary by HLA locus, being highest for DRB1 and lowest for HLA-C.

Germline trimming cut 5 bases from V and 4 bases from J; bases unmatched to any gene: 6. Germline assignment: CDR1 MNHEY and CDR2 SVGAGI. The CDR3 runs 15 residues. 60 Vbeta and 13 Jbeta primers were used in PCR. Profiling relied on immunoSEQ multiplex PCR, and the TCRdb table lists in-frame clones only, not all of them. Among 120,000 to 150,000 clones, around 81% were seen once, and the ten largest hold about 6.5%. This TCR was sampled from a man aged 40-49 years in good health and CMV-seropositive. The chain combines TRBV6-5 with TRBJ2-7, with 12 bases aligning to TRBD2. Sequencing used PBMCs. The CDR3 DNA reads TGTGCCAGCAGTACCCCGACTAGCGGGAGTTACGAGCAGTACTTC. Protein: CASSTPTSGSYEQYF.